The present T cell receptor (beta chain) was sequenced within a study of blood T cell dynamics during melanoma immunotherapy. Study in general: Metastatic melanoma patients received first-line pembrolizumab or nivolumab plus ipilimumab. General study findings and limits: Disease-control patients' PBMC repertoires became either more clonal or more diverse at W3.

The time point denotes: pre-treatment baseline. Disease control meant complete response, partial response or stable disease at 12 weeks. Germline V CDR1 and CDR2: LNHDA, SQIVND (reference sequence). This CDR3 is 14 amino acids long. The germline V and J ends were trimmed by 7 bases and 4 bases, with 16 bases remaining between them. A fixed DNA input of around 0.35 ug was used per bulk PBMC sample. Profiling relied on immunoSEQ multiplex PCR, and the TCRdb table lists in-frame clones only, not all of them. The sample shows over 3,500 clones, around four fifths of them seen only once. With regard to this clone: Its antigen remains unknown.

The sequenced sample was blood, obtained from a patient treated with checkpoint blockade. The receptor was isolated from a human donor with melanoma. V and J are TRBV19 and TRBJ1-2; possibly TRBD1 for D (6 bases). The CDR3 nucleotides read TGTGCCAGTACGCGAGGGGGGCGCGTCTATGGCTACACCTTC. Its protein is CASTRGGRVYGYTF.